Each of the 25 T cell receptor beta chains below was sequenced from the same sample in a study of cytomegalovirus exposure and HLA in healthy donors. PCR employed 60 Vbeta and 13 Jbeta primers. TCRdb's copy holds only in-frame clones and misses some; the assay was immunoSEQ multiplex PCR. This table holds tens of thousands of clones, about four fifths found once. Sample: PBMCs. The receptors stem from a woman in her 50s in good health and CMV-seronegative.

The chain uses TRBV15 and TRBJ2-5, with D maybe TRBD1 (6 bases). V was trimmed by 5 bases and J by 1 base, leaving 11 bases between them. The CDR3 has 14 residues. CDR1 is LNHNV and CDR2 is YYDKDF in the germline V gene (reference sequence). CDR3 DNA sequence: TGTGCCACCAGCCTATTAGGGGGCCAAGAGACCCAGTACTTC. As protein: CATSLLGGQETQYF. The full variable domain, with the rest looked up from reference TRBV15 and TRBJ2-5, is DAMVIQNPRYQVTQFGKPVTLSCSQTLNHNVMYWYQQKSSQAPKLLFHYYDKDFNNEADTPDNFQSRRPNTSFCFLDIRSPGLGDTAMYLCATSLLGGQETQYFGPGTRLLVL.

The genes are TRBV7-2 and TRBJ2-1; 7 bases map to TRBD2. Germline-derived CDR1 and CDR2 are SGHTA and FQGNSA. J was trimmed by 3 bases and V by 0 bases; bases with no gene match: 8. This CDR3 is built from 17 residues. DNA for the CDR3: TGTGCCAGCAGCTTAGCGGGCTTGCTAGCGGACTACAATGAGCAGTTCTTC. It specifies CASSLAGLLADYNEQFF.

The V gene is TRBV7-6, the J gene TRBJ2-7; D remains ambiguous. Deletions cut 1 base from V and 2 bases from J, with 15 bases between. This CDR3 is built from 16 residues. CDR1 is SGHVS, CDR2 FNYEAQ, per germline. The CDR3 bases are TGTGCCAGCAGCTTAGTCAGGTCTTCTTTCACCTACGAGCAGTACTTC. Translated: CASSLVRSSFTYEQYF.

The CDR3 DNA reads TGCAGCGTTGCCCACTCCCCCGGTAACACTGAAGCTTTCTTT. Protein sequence: CSVAHSPGNTEAFF. The chain couples TRBV29-1 to TRBJ1-1, with D uncertain. This CDR3 region has 14 residues. Trimming removed 4 bases at V and 2 bases at J, with 14 bases between. Germline CDR1 SQVTM, CDR2 ANQGSEA.

The CDR3 DNA reads as TGTGCCAGCAGCCCCGGGACAGGGATCTACGAGCAGTACTTC. This sequence encodes CASSPGTGIYEQYF. This rearrangement joins TRBV5-6 to TRBJ2-7, with 9 positions matching TRBD1. The CDR3 runs 14 residues. With V trimmed by 4 bases and J by 3 bases, 5 bases remained unmatched. Germline CDR1 SGHDT, CDR2 YYEEEE. Full variable domain (rest looked up from reference TRBV5-6 and TRBJ2-7): DAGVTQSPTHLIKTRGQQVTLRCSPKSGHDTVSWYQQALGQGPQFIFQYYEEEERQRGNFPDRFSGHQFPNYSSELNVNALLLGDSALYLCASSPGTGIYEQYFGPGTRLTVT.

The V call is TRBV5-1, the J call TRBJ1-2, with 7 bases identical to TRBD1. After removal of 2 bases from V and 1 base from J, the junction contained 5 bases not matched to a gene. This CDR3 is built from 15 residues. Germline CDR1 is SGHRS and CDR2 is YFSETQ. The CDR3 coding sequence is TGCGCCAGCAGCTTCACAGGGGATCTTAACTATGGCTACACCTTC. Translating it yields CASSFTGDLNYGYTF.

The J gene is TRBJ2-2, the V gene TRBV5-8; 11 bases are a match to TRBD1. The CDR3 is made up of 15 amino acids. Unmatched junction bases numbered 7, after V lost 4 bases and J lost 8 bases. Germline CDR1 reads SGHTS; CDR2 reads YDEGEE. In DNA form, the CDR3 reads TGTGCCAGCAGCCAAGGACAGGGGGCAAAAGGGGAGCTGTTTTTT. Translating gives CASSQGQGAKGELFF.

This chain uses TRBV7-9 with TRBJ2-5, with a possible D match to TRBD2 (6 bases). The ends were cut back, 5 bases at V and 1 base at J, with 20 bases in the middle. The germline CDR1 and CDR2 sequences are SEHNR and FQNEAQ (reference sequence). The CDR3 runs to 17 residues. This CDR3 reads CASSPRWAGLGQETQYF. CDR3 bases: TGTGCCAGCAGCCCTAGGTGGGCGGGATTGGGCCAAGAGACCCAGTACTTC.

This chain connects TRBV4-2 to TRBJ2-7, with 11 bases aligning to TRBD2. Germline V lookup: CDR1 LGHNA, CDR2 YNFKEQ. The CDR3 is made up of 17 amino acids. V gave up 1 base and J gave up 2 bases; unmatched junction bases: 7. CDR3 in DNA: TGTGCCAGCAGCCAAGCCTTAGCGGGAGGGATTACCTACGAGCAGTACTTC. It translates to CASSQALAGGITYEQYF.

The chain links TRBV7-6 to TRBJ2-1; D remains unclear. The CDR3 totals 17 residues. Germline values: CDR1 SGHVS, CDR2 FNYEAQ. The V end lost 5 bases, the J end lost 6 bases, and 23 bases lay between the germline ends. CDR3 coding DNA: TGTGCCAGCAGCCAGGCAGCAGGAAATACGATATTCAATGAGCAGTTCTTC. It yields the protein CASSQAAGNTIFNEQFF.

The J gene is TRBJ1-3, the V gene TRBV19; possibly TRBD1 for D (6 bases). The germline V gene has CDR1 LNHDA and CDR2 SQIVND (reference sequence). The CDR3 loop spans 17 amino acids. V was pared by 3 bases and J by 4 bases, with 19 bases between. CDR3 in amino acids: CASSIRIDRRSGNTIYF. In DNA form, the CDR3 reads TGTGCCAGTAGTATCCGTATCGACAGGAGATCCGGAAACACCATATATTTT.

This rearrangement joins TRBV7-9 to TRBJ2-7, with D perhaps matching TRBD1 (6 bases). The CDR3 has 15 amino acids. V lost 6 bases and J lost 1, with 16 bases in between. CDR1 and CDR2 from the germline V gene are SEHNR and FQNEAQ (reference sequence). CDR3 in amino acids: CASSLLSGASYEQYF. The CDR3 DNA sequence: TGTGCCAGCAGTTTGCTGTCAGGGGCTTCCTACGAGCAGTACTTC.

About this clone itself: One end of the junction fails to match germline, which may point to a read error. The rearrangement links TRBV7-7 to TRBJ2-1, with D possibly matching TRBD2 (5 bases). There are 15 residues in the CDR3. The germline V gene encodes CDR1 SSHAT and CDR2 FNYEAQ (reference sequence). This chain's CDR3 is CASSTSAGNRNEQFF. The CDR3 DNA sequence: TGTGCTAGCAGCACCTCCGCCGGGAATCGGAATGAGCAGTTCTTC.

This sequence joins TRBV7-9 and TRBJ1-4; D unclear. The CDR3 has 16 residues. Trimming cost V 2 bases and J 7 bases, with 17 bases left between them. Germline loops: CDR1 SEHNR, CDR2 FQNEAQ (reference sequence). The CDR3 DNA is TGTGCCAGCAGCTTAAGGTCAGAGGGAGTTTTTGAAAAACTGTTTTTT. Translating gives CASSLRSEGVFEKLFF.

This chain uses TRBV5-6 with TRBJ1-4, with D maybe TRBD1 (6 bases). Looked up from germline, CDR1 is SGHDT and CDR2 is YYEEEE. The V gene lost 4 bases and the J gene lost 8 bases, with 15 bases spanning the gap. The CDR3 sequence is 14 residues long. CDR3 amino acids: CASSGGGPGEKLFF. CDR3 DNA sequence: TGTGCCAGCAGCGGGGGGGGGCCTGGGGAAAAACTGTTTTTT.

V is TRBV5-6 and J is TRBJ2-7; a possible D gene is TRBD2 (6 bases). The CDR3 runs 15 residues. Trimming took 0 bases from V and 6 from J, leaving 16 bases between them. In germline, CDR1 is SGHDT, CDR2 YYEEEE. Here the CDR3 reads CASSLAPGSSGEQYF. CDR3 nucleotides: TGTGCCAGCAGCTTGGCACCCGGGAGTAGTGGCGAGCAGTACTTC.

V usage is TRBV2 and J usage is TRBJ1-1; TRBD1 might be the D (5 bases). Trimming stripped 1 base from V and 3 bases from J, with 12 bases between. The CDR3 loop spans 15 amino acids. Germline values: CDR1 SNHLY, CDR2 FYNNEI. For the CDR3, the DNA is TGTGCCAGCAGTGAAGGTACAGGTAGGGACACTGAAGCTTTCTTT. This translates into CASSEGTGRDTEAFF.

V and J are TRBV9 and TRBJ2-5, with TRBD2 identical over 15 bases. Trimming cost V 4 bases and J 5 bases; bases outside gene matches: 3. The CDR3 contains 15 residues. Germline CDR1 is SGDLS and CDR2 is YYNGEE. In DNA form, the CDR3 reads TGTGCCAGCAGCCCCGGACTAGCGGGGGGGGAGACCCAGTACTTC. Translating gives CASSPGLAGGETQYF. The full variable domain, completed using reference TRBV9 and TRBJ2-5, is DSGVTQTPKHLITATGQRVTLRCSPRSGDLSVYWYQQSLDQGLQFLIQYYNGEERAKGNILERFSAQQFPDLHSELNLSSLELGDSALYFCASSPGLAGGETQYFGPGTRLLVL.

The chain has TRBV6-5 and TRBJ2-1; 7 bases agree with TRBD2. In germline, CDR1 is MNHEY, CDR2 SVGAGI. The length of the CDR3 is 15 residues. V trimming: 6 bases; J trimming: 0 bases; junction bases outside the gene matches: 5. The CDR3 reads CASRFPGGSYNEQFF. The CDR3, as DNA: TGTGCCAGCAGATTCCCGGGGGGCTCCTACAATGAGCAGTTCTTC.

This clone was detected a few times. This chain uses TRBV28 with TRBJ2-7, with unresolved D. The CDR3 sequence is 11 residues long. Germline CDR1 is MDHEN and CDR2 is SYDVKM. The V end lost 4 bases, the J end lost 3 bases, and 4 bases lay between the germline ends. The CDR3 region has the DNA TGTGCCAGCAGTTATCTCTACGAGCAGTACTTC. Translation: CASSYLYEQYF.

This clone was picked up one time. The chain uses TRBV29-1 and TRBJ2-3, with 7 bases identical to TRBD2. The germline gives CDR1 SQVTM, CDR2 ANQGSEA. The CDR3 runs 19 residues. J lost 3 bases, V lost 0 bases, and 18 bases had no gene match. CDR3 protein: CSVEDPEGTAGEATDTQYF. The CDR3 bases are TGCAGCGTTGAAGATCCGGAGGGGACCGCGGGAGAGGCAACAGATACGCAGTATTTT.

The CDR3 coding sequence is TGTGCCACCAGCAGAGCGGGGGGGTGGGAGGATACGCAGTATTTT. This sequence encodes CATSRAGGWEDTQYF. The genes are TRBV15 and TRBJ2-3; 8 bases are a match to TRBD2. Losses at the gene ends were 1 base for V and 6 bases for J; bases not matched to a gene: 6. CDR3 length: 15 amino acids. CDR1 and CDR2 (germline): LNHNV, YYDKDF (reference sequence). Together with reference TRBV15 and TRBJ2-3, the CDR3 gives the full variable domain: DAMVIQNPRYQVTQFGKPVTLSCSQTLNHNVMYWYQQKSSQAPKLLFHYYDKDFNNEADTPDNFQSRRPNTSFCFLDIRSPGLGDTAMYLCATSRAGGWEDTQYFGPGTRLTVL.

This clone was detected once. This chain connects TRBV7-2 to TRBJ1-3; TRBD1 is a possible D gene (6 bases). The V gene lost 1 base and the J gene lost 7 bases, with 14 bases spanning the gap. Germline assignment: CDR1 SGHTA and CDR2 FQGNSA. There are 15 residues in the CDR3. The CDR3 DNA follows: TGTGCCAGCAGCTTAGACCCAGGGGCGGCGAACACCATATATTTT. Its protein product is CASSLDPGAANTIYF.

This chain links TRBV7-3 with TRBJ2-3; TRBD1 is a possible D gene (5 bases). CDR3 length: 15 residues. Trimming removed 2 bases at V and 3 bases at J, with 12 bases between. CDR1 is SGHTA, CDR2 FQGTGA, per germline. The CDR3 protein is CASSLRQGSTDTQYF. CDR3 bases: TGTGCCAGCAGCTTACGCCAGGGTAGTACAGATACGCAGTATTTT.

This chain connects TRBV4-2 to TRBJ1-3; 7 positions match TRBD1. V lost 2 bases and J lost 3; bases outside the gene matches: 7. Germline values: CDR1 LGHNA, CDR2 YNFKEQ. The length of the CDR3 is 16 residues. The CDR3 loop reads CASSQPGQLVGNTIYF. The CDR3, as DNA: TGTGCCAGCAGCCAACCGGGACAGCTTGTTGGAAACACCATATATTTT.